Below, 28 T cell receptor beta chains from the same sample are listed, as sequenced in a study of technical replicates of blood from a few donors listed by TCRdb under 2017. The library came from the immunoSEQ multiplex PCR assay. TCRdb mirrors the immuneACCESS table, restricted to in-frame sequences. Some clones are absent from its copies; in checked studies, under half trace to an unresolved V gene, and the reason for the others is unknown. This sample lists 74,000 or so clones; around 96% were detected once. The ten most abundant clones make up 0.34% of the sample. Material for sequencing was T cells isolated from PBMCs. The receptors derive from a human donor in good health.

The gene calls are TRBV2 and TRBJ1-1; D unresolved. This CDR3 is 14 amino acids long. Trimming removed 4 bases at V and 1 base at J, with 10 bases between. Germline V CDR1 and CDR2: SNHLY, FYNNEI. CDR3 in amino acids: CASSGLVRNTEAFF. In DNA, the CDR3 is TGTGCCAGCAGTGGATTGGTCAGGAACACTGAAGCTTTCTTT.

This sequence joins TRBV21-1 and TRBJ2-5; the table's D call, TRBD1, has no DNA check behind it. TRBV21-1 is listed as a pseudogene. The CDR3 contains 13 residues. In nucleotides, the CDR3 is TGTGCCAGCAGCGAGGACAGGGAAGAGACCCAGTACTTC. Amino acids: CASSEDREETQYF.

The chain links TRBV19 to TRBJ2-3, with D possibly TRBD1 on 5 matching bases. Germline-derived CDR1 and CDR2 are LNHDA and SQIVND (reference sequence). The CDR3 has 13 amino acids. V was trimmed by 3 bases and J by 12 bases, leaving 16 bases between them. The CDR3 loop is CASSMGLVVGQYF. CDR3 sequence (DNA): TGTGCCAGTAGTATGGGGCTAGTTGTTGGTCAGTATTTT.

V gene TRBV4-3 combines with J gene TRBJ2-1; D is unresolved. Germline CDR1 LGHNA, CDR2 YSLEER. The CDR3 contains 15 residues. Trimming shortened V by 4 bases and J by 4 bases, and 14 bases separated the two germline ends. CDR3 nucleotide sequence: TGCGCCAGCAGCCTCGCGGTCTCGGGTTACAATGAGCAGTTCTTC. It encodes CASSLAVSGYNEQFF.

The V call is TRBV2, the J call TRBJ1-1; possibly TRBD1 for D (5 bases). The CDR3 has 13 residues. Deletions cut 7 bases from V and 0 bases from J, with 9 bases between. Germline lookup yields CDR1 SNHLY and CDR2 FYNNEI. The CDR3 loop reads CASTQVMNTEAFF. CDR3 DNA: TGTGCCAGCACACAGGTAATGAACACTGAAGCTTTCTTT.

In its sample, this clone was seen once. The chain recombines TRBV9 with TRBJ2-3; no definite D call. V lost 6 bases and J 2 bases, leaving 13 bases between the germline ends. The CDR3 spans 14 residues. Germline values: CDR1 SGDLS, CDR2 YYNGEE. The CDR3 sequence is CASTPTGATDTQYF. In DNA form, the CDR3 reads TGTGCCAGCACCCCTACCGGAGCCACAGATACGCAGTATTTT.

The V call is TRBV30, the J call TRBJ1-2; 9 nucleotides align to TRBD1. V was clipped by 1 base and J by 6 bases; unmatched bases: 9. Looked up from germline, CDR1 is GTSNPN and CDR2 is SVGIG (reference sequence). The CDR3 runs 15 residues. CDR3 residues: CAWSDEWGQGNGYTF. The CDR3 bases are TGTGCCTGGAGTGACGAGTGGGGACAGGGAAATGGCTACACCTTC.

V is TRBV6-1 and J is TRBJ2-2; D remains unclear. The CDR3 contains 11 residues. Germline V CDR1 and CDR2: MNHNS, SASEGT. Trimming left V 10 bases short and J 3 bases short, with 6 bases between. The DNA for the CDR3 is TGTGCCAATGGCTACACCGGGGAGCTGTTTTTT. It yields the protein CANGYTGELFF.

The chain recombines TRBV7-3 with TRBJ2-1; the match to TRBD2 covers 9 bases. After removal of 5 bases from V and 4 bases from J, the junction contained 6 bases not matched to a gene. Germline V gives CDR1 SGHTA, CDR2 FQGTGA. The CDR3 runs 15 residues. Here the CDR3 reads CASSPGLASYNEQFF. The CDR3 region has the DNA TGTGCCAGCAGCCCTGGACTAGCGTCGTACAATGAGCAGTTCTTC.

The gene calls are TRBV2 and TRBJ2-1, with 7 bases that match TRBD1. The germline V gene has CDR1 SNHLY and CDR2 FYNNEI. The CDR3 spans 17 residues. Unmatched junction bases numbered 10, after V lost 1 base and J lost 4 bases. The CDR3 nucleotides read TGTGCCAGCAGTGAAGGTCTTTTAGGACAGGTTTACAATGAGCAGTTCTTC. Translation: CASSEGLLGQVYNEQFF.

The CDR3 sequence is CASSGDSNYGYTF. DNA of the CDR3: TGCGCCAGCAGCGGGGACAGCAACTATGGCTACACCTTC. The chain uses TRBV5-1 and TRBJ1-2; 7 nucleotides match TRBD1. This CDR3 is 13 amino acids long. CDR1 and CDR2 (germline): SGHRS, YFSETQ. Trimming at V came to 4 bases and at J to 2 bases, leaving 2 bases not matched to a gene.

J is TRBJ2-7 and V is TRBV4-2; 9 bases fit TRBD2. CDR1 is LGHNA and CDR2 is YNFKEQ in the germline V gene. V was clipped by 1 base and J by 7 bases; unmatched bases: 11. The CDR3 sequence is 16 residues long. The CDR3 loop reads CASSQVQASGTQEQYF. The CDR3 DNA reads TGTGCCAGCAGCCAAGTACAGGCTAGCGGGACTCAAGAGCAGTACTTC.

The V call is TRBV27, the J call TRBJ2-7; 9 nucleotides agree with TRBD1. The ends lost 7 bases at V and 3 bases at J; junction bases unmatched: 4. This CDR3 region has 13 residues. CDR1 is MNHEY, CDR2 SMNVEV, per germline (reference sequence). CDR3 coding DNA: TGTGCCAGCACCCAGGACAGGGGCTACGAGCAGTACTTC. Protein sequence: CASTQDRGYEQYF.

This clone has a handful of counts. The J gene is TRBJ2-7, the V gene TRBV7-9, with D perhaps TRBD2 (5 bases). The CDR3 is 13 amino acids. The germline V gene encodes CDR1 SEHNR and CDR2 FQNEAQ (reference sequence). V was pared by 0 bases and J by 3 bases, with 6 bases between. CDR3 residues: CASSLATSYEQYF. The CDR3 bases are TGTGCCAGCAGCTTAGCTACTAGCTACGAGCAGTACTTC.

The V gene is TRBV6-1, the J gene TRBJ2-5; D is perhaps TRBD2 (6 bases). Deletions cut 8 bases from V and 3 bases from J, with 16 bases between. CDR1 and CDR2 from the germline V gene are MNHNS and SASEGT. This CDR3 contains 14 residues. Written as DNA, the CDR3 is TGTGCCAGCCTATTGGGACTGCAGAAAGAGACCCAGTACTTC. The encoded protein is CASLLGLQKETQYF.

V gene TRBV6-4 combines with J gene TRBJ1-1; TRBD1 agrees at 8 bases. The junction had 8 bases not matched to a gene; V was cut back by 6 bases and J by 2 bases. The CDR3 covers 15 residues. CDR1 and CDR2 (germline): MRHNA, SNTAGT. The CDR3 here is CASRNRTGSNTEAFF. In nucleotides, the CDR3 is TGTGCCAGCAGGAACAGGACAGGGTCCAACACTGAAGCTTTCTTT.

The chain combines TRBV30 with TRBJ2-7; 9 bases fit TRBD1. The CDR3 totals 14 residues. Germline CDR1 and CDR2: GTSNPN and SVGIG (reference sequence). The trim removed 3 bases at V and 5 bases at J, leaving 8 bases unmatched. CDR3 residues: CAWRMGQGPHEQYF. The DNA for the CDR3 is TGTGCCTGGAGGATGGGACAGGGCCCCCACGAGCAGTACTTC.

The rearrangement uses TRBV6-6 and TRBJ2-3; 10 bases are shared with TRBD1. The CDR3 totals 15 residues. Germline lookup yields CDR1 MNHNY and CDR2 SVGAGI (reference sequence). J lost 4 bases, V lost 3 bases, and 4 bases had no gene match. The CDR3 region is CASSYTTGGADTQYF. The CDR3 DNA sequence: TGTGCCAGCAGTTATACGACAGGGGGCGCAGATACGCAGTATTTT.

CDR3 bases: TGTGCCAGCAGTTTTGGATCCGAATGGACTGAAGGACTGTTTTTT. This encodes CASSFGSEWTEGLFF. The chain links TRBV6-5 to TRBJ1-4; no clear D. CDR1 and CDR2 from the germline V gene are MNHEY and SVGAGI. The CDR3 length is 15 residues. V was clipped by 4 bases and J by 13 bases, with 22 bases between them.

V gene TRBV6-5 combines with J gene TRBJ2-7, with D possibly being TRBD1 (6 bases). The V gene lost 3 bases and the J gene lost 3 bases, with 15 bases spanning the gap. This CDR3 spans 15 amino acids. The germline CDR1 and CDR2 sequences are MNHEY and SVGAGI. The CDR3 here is CASSYSTGELYEQYF. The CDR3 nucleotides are TGTGCCAGCAGTTATTCGACAGGAGAACTCTACGAGCAGTACTTC.

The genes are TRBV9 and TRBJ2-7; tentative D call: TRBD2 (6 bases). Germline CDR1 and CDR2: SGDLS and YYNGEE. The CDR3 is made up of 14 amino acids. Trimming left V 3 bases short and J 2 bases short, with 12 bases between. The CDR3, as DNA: TGTGCCAGCAGCGGGGGAACTAGCACCTACGAGCAGTACTTC. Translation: CASSGGTSTYEQYF.

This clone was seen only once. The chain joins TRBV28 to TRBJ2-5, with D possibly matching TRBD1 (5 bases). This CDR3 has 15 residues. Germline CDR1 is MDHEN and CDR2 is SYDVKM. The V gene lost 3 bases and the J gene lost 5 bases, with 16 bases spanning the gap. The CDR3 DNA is TGTGCCAGCAGTTTCCCCCGACAGCATATGGAGACCCAGTACTTC. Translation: CASSFPRQHMETQYF.

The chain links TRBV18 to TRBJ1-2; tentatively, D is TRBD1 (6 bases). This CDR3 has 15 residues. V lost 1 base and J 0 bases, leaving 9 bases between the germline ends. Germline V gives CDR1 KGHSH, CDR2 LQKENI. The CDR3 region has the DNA TGTGCCAGCTCACCACAAGCAGGGGCTAACTATGGCTACACCTTC. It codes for CASSPQAGANYGYTF.

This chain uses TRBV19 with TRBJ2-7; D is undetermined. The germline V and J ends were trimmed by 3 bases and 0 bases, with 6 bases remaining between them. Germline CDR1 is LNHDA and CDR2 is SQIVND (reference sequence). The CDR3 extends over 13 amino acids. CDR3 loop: CASSIVSSYEQYF. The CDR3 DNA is TGTGCCAGTAGTATTGTCAGCTCCTACGAGCAGTACTTC.

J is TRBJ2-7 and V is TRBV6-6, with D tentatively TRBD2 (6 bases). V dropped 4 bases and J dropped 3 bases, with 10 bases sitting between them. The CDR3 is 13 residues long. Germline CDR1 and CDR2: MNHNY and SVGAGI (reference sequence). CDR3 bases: TGTGCCAGCAGTTTAGCGGCAGACTACGAGCAGTACTTC. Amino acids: CASSLAADYEQYF.

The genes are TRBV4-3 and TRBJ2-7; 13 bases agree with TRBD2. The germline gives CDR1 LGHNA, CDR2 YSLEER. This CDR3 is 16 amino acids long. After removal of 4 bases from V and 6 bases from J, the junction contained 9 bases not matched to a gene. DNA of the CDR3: TGCGCCAGCAGCCGTGGACTAGCGGGAGTCTCTACCGAGCAGTACTTC. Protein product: CASSRGLAGVSTEQYF.

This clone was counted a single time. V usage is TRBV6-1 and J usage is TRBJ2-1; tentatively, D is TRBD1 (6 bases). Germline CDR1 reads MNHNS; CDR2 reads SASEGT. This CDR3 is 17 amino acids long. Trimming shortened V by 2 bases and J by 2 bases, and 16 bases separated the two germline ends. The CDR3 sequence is CASSEYSWGQAYNEQFF. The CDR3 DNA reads TGTGCCAGCAGTGAATATAGCTGGGGACAAGCCTACAATGAGCAGTTCTTC.

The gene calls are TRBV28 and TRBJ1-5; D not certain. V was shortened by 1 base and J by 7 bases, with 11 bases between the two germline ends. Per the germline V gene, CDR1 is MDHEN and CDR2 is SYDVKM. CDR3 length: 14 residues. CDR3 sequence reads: CASSLSGFGQPQHF. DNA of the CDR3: TGTGCCAGCAGTTTATCGGGTTTTGGACAGCCCCAGCATTTT.